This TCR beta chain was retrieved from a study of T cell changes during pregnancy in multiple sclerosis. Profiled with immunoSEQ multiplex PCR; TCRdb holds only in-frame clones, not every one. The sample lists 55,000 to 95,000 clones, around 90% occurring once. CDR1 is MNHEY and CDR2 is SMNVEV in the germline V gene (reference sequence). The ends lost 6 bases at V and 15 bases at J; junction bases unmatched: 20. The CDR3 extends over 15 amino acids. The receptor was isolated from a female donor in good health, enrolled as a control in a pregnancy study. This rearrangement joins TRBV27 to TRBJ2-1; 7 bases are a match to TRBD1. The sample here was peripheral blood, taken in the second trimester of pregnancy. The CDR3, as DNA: TGTGCCAGCAGCCCAAGTGAGACAGGGAGTATTTTGCGGTTCTTC. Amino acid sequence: CASSPSETGSILRFF.